This T cell receptor beta chain was recorded in a study of T cells in Graves' hyperthyroidism and ophthalmopathy. Study-level information: Before treatment of any kind, peripheral blood was taken at initial diagnosis.

Study-wide results and limits: Researchers found most expanded thyroid clonotypes above 0.001 in blood as well.

RNA transcripts yielded amplified TCR beta CDR3 regions. The primer set for the first-round RT-PCR of the TCR CDR3 was HTBI. Via MiXCR, TCRdb re-called the multiplex PCR reads, giving one row per CDR3 protein. This sample yields hundreds of thousands of distinct CDR3 sequences, of which 38% are seen a single time; approximately 8.7% belongs to the top ten. This clonotype was seen ten or more times. No antigen is known for it. Thyroid ultrasound, orbital computed tomography, clinical symptoms, and serum thyroxine and TRAb underpinned diagnoses. Approximately 9.3 ml of fresh peripheral blood supplied the PBMCs. There are 9 residues in the CDR3. Germline assignment: CDR1 SQVTM and CDR2 ANQGSEA. The V end was cut by 8 bases, the J end by 4 bases, with 6 bases between.

Material for sequencing was blood. The rearrangement uses TRBV29-1 and TRBJ2-7, with unresolved D. The sequence derives from a man younger than 30 with Graves' hyperthyroidism. Here the CDR3 DNA reads TGCAGCCTCGGTTACGAGCAGTACTTC. Protein: CSLGYEQYF.